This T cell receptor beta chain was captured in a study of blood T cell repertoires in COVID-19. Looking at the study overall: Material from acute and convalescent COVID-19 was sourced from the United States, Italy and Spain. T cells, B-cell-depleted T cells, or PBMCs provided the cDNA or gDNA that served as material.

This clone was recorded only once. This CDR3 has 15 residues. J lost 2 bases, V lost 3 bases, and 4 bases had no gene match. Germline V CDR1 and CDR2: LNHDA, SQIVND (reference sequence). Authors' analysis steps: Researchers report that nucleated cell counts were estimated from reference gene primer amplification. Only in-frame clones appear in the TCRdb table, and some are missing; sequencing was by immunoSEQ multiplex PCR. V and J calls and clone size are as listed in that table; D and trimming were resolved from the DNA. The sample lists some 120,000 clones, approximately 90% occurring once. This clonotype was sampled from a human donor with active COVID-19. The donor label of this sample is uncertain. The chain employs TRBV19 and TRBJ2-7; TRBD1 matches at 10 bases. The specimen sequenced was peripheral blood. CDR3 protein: CASSIRTGGAYEQYF. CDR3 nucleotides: TGTGCCAGTAGTATTCGGACAGGGGGAGCCTACGAGCAGTACTTC.